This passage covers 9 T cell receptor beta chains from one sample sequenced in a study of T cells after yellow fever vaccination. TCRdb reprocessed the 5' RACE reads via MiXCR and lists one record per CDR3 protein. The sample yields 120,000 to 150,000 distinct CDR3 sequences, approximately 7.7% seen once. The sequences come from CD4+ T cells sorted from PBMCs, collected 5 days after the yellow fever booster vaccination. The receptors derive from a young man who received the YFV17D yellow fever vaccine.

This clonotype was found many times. In DNA form, the CDR3 reads TGTGCCAGCAGCCCCTGGGACGGCCAGGGGGAAAAACTGTTTTTT. This translates into CASSPWDGQGEKLFF. The chain has TRBV9 and TRBJ1-4; D perhaps matches TRBD1 (6 bases). This CDR3 has 15 residues. The germline V gene has CDR1 SGDLS and CDR2 YYNGEE. V was cut by 4 bases and J by 8 bases, with 18 bases left in between. The variable domain in full, with the rest retrieved from reference TRBV9 and TRBJ1-4, is DSGVTQTPKHLITATGQRVTLRCSPRSGDLSVYWYQQSLDQGLQFLIQYYNGEERAKGNILERFSAQQFPDLHSELNLSSLELGDSALYFCASSPWDGQGEKLFFGSGTQLSVL.

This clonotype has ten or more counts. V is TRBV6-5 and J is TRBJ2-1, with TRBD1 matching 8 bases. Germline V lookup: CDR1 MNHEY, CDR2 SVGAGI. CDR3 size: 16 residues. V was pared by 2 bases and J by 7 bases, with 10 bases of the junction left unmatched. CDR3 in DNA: TGTGCCAGCAGTTACGAGCAAAGGACAGGGCGTAATGAGCAGTTCTTC. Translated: CASSYEQRTGRNEQFF.

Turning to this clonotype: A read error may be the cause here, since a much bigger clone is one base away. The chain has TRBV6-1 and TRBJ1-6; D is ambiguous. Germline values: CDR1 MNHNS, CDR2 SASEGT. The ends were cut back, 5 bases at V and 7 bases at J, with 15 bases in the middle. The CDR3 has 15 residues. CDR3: CASSRRNIGNSPLHF. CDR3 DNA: TGTGCCAGCAGTCGACGGAATATCGGAAATTCACCCCTCCACTTT.

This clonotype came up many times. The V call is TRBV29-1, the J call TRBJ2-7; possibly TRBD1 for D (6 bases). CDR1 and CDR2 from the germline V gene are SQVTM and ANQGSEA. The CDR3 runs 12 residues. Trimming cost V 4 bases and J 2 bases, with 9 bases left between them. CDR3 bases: TGCAGCGTTGGACAGGCCGCCTACGAGCAGTACTTC. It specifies CSVGQAAYEQYF.

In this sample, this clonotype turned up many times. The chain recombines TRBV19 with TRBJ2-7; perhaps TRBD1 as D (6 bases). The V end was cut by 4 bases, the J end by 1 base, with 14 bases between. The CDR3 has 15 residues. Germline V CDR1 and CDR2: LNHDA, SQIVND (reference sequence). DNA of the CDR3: TGTGCCAGTAGTAGGACAGTCCTGGGGTCCTACGAGCAGTACTTC. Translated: CASSRTVLGSYEQYF. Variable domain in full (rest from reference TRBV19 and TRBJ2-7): DGGITQSPKYLFRKEGQNVTLSCEQNLNHDAMYWYRQDPGQGLRLIYYSQIVNDFQKGDIAEGYSVSREKKESFPLTVTSAQKNPTAFYLCASSRTVLGSYEQYFGPGTRLTVT.

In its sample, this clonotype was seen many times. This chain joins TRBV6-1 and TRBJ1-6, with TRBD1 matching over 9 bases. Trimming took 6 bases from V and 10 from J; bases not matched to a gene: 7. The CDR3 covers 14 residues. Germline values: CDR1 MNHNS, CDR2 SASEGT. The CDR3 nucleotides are TGTGCCAGCAGACCGGGACAGGGTCGGTCACCCCTCCACTTT. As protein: CASRPGQGRSPLHF.

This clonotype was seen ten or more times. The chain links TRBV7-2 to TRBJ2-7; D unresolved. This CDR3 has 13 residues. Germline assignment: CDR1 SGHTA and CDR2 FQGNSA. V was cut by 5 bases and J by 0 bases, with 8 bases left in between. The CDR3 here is CASSHGGSYEQYF. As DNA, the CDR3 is TGTGCCAGCAGCCACGGCGGCTCCTACGAGCAGTACTTC.

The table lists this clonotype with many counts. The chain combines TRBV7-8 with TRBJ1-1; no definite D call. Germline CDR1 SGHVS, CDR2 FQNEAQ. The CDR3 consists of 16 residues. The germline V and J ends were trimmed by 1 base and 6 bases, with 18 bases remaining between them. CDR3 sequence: CASSLVMSGIGAEAFF. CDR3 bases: TGTGCCAGCAGCTTAGTTATGTCGGGGATCGGTGCTGAAGCTTTCTTT. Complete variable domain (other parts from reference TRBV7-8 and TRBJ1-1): GAGVSQSPRYKVAKRGQDVALRCDPISGHVSLFWYQQALGQGPEFLTYFQNEAQLDKSGLPSDRFFAERPEGSVSTLKIQRTQQEDSAVYLCASSLVMSGIGAEAFFGQGTRLTVV.

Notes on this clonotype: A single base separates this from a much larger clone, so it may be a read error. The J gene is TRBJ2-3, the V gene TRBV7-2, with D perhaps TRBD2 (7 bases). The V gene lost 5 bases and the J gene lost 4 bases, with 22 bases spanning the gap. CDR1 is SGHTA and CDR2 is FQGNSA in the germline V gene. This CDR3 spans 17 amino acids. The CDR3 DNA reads TGTGCCAGCAGCGTCTCGCTAGGGGGAGGGCCCTCAGATACGCAGTATTTT. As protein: CASSVSLGGGPSDTQYF.